One and the same sample provided the 27 T cell receptor beta chains below, sequenced in a study of OX40 agonist ivuxolimab in advanced cancers. Library preparation was by the immunoSEQ multiplex PCR assay. Here the immuneACCESS table is served through TCRdb, limited to in-frame sequences with V and J called. Missing clones are a known gap in these copies; in checked studies unresolved V genes cover under half, and the rest lacks a known reason. Here the sample has 100,000 to 120,000 clones; about 92% occur a single time. Of the sample, less than 0.3% falls within the top ten clones. The sample consisted of CD4+ or CD8+ T cells sorted from blood, taken in a trial of the OX40 agonist ivuxolimab. Receptor source: an adult with an advanced solid tumor such as melanoma, head and neck, liver or kidney cancer.

This chain links TRBV7-9 with TRBJ2-5, with D perhaps matching TRBD2 (6 bases). Per the germline V gene, CDR1 is SEHNR and CDR2 is FQNEAQ (reference sequence). Between the trimmed V and J ends, which lost 1 base and 2 bases, there was a span of 17 bases. The length of the CDR3 is 17 residues. CDR3 sequence (DNA): TGTGCCAGCAGCTTAGTGGCTGTGGAGGGTGATCAAGAGACCCAGTACTTC. The encoded protein is CASSLVAVEGDQETQYF. The complete variable domain, with remaining parts taken from reference TRBV7-9 and TRBJ2-5, reads DTGVSQNPRHKITKRGQNVTFRCDPISEHNRLYWYRQTLGQGPEFLTYFQNEAQLEKSRLLSDRFSAERPKGSFSTLEIQRTEQGDSAMYLCASSLVAVEGDQETQYFGPGTRLLVL.

The chain combines TRBV6-6 with TRBJ1-1, with 7 bases lining up with TRBD1. V gave up 4 bases and J gave up 1 base; unmatched junction bases: 6. Germline CDR1 and CDR2: MNHNY and SVGAGI (reference sequence). There are 15 residues in the CDR3. The CDR3 sequence is CASSFEGASNTEAFF. The CDR3 DNA reads TGTGCCAGCAGTTTTGAGGGGGCTTCGAACACTGAAGCTTTCTTT.

The rearrangement uses TRBV7-2 and TRBJ2-3; D not resolved. The CDR3 runs to 14 residues. Trimming took off 2 bases at V and 2 bases at J, with 8 bases between the two ends. The germline gives CDR1 SGHTA, CDR2 FQGNSA. This chain's CDR3 is CASSLSLNTDTQYF. CDR3 bases: TGTGCCAGCAGCTTAAGTCTCAACACAGATACGCAGTATTTT.

The chain uses TRBV6-5 and TRBJ2-3, with 8 bases that match TRBD2. After removal of 4 bases from V and 0 bases from J, the junction contained 3 bases not matched to a gene. The CDR3 length is 15 residues. Germline V gives CDR1 MNHEY, CDR2 SVGAGI. CDR3 protein: CASSLGLASTDTQYF. The CDR3 DNA is TGTGCCAGCAGTTTAGGACTAGCTAGCACAGATACGCAGTATTTT.

The chain couples TRBV7-9 to TRBJ2-7; D possibly corresponds to TRBD2 (6 bases). V was clipped by 2 bases and J by 10 bases, with 30 bases between them. CDR1 is SEHNR, CDR2 FQNEAQ, per germline (reference sequence). CDR3 length: 18 residues. CDR3 region: CASSLISGQSGGLTKQYF. In nucleotides, the CDR3 is TGTGCCAGCAGCTTAATCTCCGGACAATCCGGAGGGCTTACGAAACAGTACTTC.

V usage is TRBV5-1 and J usage is TRBJ2-1, with 10 nucleotides matching TRBD2. The CDR3 contains 16 residues. Per the germline V gene, CDR1 is SGHRS and CDR2 is YFSETQ. V lost 4 bases, J lost 7 bases, and 11 bases stayed unmatched. The CDR3 nucleotides read TGCGCCAGCAGCATAGACAGCGGGGGGGCACGAAATGAGCAGTTCTTC. As protein: CASSIDSGGARNEQFF.

This chain uses TRBV30 with TRBJ2-2, with D uncertain. V lost 1 base and J 0 bases, leaving 3 bases between the germline ends. CDR1 and CDR2 from the germline V gene are GTSNPN and SVGIG (reference sequence). The CDR3 extends over 13 amino acids. The DNA for the CDR3 is TGTGCCTGGAGTGGGTCGAACACCGGGGAGCTGTTTTTT. As protein: CAWSGSNTGELFF.

The gene calls are TRBV6-1 and TRBJ1-1; D not resolved. CDR1 is MNHNS and CDR2 is SASEGT in the germline V gene. This CDR3 spans 12 amino acids. The V gene lost 6 bases and the J gene lost 5 bases, with 10 bases spanning the gap. The CDR3: CASSIRSTEAFF. The CDR3 DNA is TGTGCCAGCAGCATCCGAAGTACTGAAGCTTTCTTT.

The chain joins TRBV20-1 to TRBJ1-2, with D unclear. Trimming took off 6 bases at V and 9 bases at J, with 8 bases between the two ends. The CDR3 runs to 9 residues. Germline V lookup: CDR1 DFQATT, CDR2 SNEGSKA (reference sequence). The CDR3 DNA sequence: TGCAGTGCCCTCGGGAGCTACACCTTC. It specifies CSALGSYTF.

This clone was seen a single time. CDR3 loop: CAEFRQSTMNTEAFF. DNA for the CDR3: TGTGCCGAATTCAGGCAGTCGACCATGAACACTGAAGCTTTCTTT. The chain uses TRBV7-2 and TRBJ1-1; D remains ambiguous. Trimming left V 11 bases short and J 0 bases short, with 19 bases between. CDR3 length: 15 amino acids. Germline V gene sequence: CDR1 SGHTA, CDR2 FQGNSA.

V is TRBV7-9 and J is TRBJ2-2; D ambiguous. With 5 bases removed from V and 6 bases from J, the gap between germline ends came to 7 bases. Germline lookup yields CDR1 SEHNR and CDR2 FQNEAQ (reference sequence). The CDR3 has 12 residues. The CDR3 spells CASSQVAGELFF. The DNA of the CDR3 is TGTGCCAGCAGCCAAGTGGCCGGGGAGCTGTTTTTT.

The chain combines TRBV19 with TRBJ2-7; the D is unclear. The CDR3 is 14 amino acids. V dropped 3 bases and J dropped 0 bases, with 9 bases sitting between them. In germline, CDR1 is LNHDA, CDR2 SQIVND (reference sequence). CDR3 nucleotides: TGTGCCAGTAGTATGGCCGATAGCTCCTACGAGCAGTACTTC. Translating gives CASSMADSSYEQYF.

The V gene is TRBV5-4, the J gene TRBJ1-1; TRBD1 matches at 7 bases. V trimming: 4 bases; J trimming: 0 bases; junction bases outside the gene matches: 6. Per the germline V gene, CDR1 is SGHNT and CDR2 is YYREEE (reference sequence). The CDR3 sequence is 15 residues long. This CDR3 is CASSPRQGMNTEAFF. CDR3 coding DNA: TGTGCCAGCAGCCCCAGACAGGGAATGAACACTGAAGCTTTCTTT.

The rearrangement links TRBV6-5 to TRBJ1-4; D is perhaps TRBD1 (6 bases). The CDR3 is made up of 15 amino acids. CDR1 and CDR2 from the germline V gene are MNHEY and SVGAGI. V was trimmed by 0 bases and J by 8 bases, leaving 13 bases between them. The CDR3 region has the DNA TGTGCCAGCAGTTACTCGGTCAGGGGCCGAGAAAAACTGTTTTTT. Translation gives CASSYSVRGREKLFF.

For the CDR3, the DNA is TGTGCCAGCTCACCGGGGGGAAACATTCAGTACTTC. Translation gives CASSPGGNIQYF. The chain recombines TRBV18 with TRBJ2-4; weak D call: TRBD2 (6 bases). CDR1 is KGHSH and CDR2 is LQKENI in the germline V gene. V shed 3 bases and J shed 6 bases, with 6 bases lying between them. This CDR3 has 12 amino acids.

For this clone: Compared with germline, one end of the junction differs, possibly owing to a read error. The V gene is TRBV28, the J gene TRBJ1-5, with unresolved D. The V gene's germline CDR1 is MDHEN and CDR2 SYDVKM. The CDR3 spans 14 residues. The CDR3 bases are TGTGCCAGCAGTTTATTTAACCGCAACCAGCCCCAGCATTTT. Translated, it gives CASSLFNRNQPQHF.

J is TRBJ2-5 and V is TRBV14, with a possible D match to TRBD2 (6 bases). Trimming removed 11 bases at V and 9 bases at J, with 22 bases between. CDR1 and CDR2 from the germline V gene are SGHDN and FVKESK. The CDR3 runs 13 residues. DNA of the CDR3: TGTGCCTCCCAGTGGGATTTGGAGGGTCCCCAGTACTTC. Protein: CASQWDLEGPQYF.

The chain couples TRBV28 to TRBJ2-5; D is tentatively TRBD1 or TRBD2 (5 bases each). In germline, CDR1 is MDHEN, CDR2 SYDVKM. V gave up 5 bases and J gave up 1 base, with 8 bases separating them. The CDR3 is made up of 13 amino acids. The CDR3 protein is CASSTGPQETQYF. The CDR3 DNA follows: TGTGCCAGCAGTACGGGACCCCAAGAGACCCAGTACTTC.

The CDR3 loop is CASSLLEWGEAFF. CDR3 bases: TGTGCCAGCAGTTTACTGGAGTGGGGTGAAGCTTTCTTT. The rearrangement links TRBV28 to TRBJ1-1; no clear D. This CDR3 is built from 13 residues. From germline, CDR1 is MDHEN and CDR2 SYDVKM. Trimming removed 2 bases from V and 7 bases from J, with 11 bases in between. Filled out from reference TRBV28 and TRBJ1-1, the complete variable domain reads DVKVTQSSRYLVKRTGEKVFLECVQDMDHENMFWYRQDPGLGLRLIYFSYDVKMKEKGDIPEGYSVSREKKERFSLILESASTNQTSMYLCASSLLEWGEAFFGQGTRLTVV.

The rearrangement links TRBV30 to TRBJ1-2; the D is unclear. The CDR3 consists of 14 residues. V was cut by 2 bases and J by 4 bases, with 14 bases left in between. The germline V gene has CDR1 GTSNPN and CDR2 SVGIG (reference sequence). The CDR3 coding sequence is TGTGCCTGGAGTCGAGGGTATGGAGGCTATGGCTACACCTTC. The encoded protein is CAWSRGYGGYGYTF.

This chain connects TRBV2 to TRBJ1-1; possibly TRBD1 for D (6 bases). The germline CDR1 and CDR2 sequences are SNHLY and FYNNEI. The CDR3 length is 14 residues. The V and J ends lost 5 bases and 1 base respectively, with 11 bases between them. This chain's CDR3 is CASSSGTRNTEAFF. The CDR3 coding sequence is TGTGCCAGCAGTTCCGGGACAAGGAACACTGAAGCTTTCTTT.

The chain combines TRBV4-3 with TRBJ1-2; D not certain. CDR1 and CDR2 from the germline V gene are LGHNA and YSLEER. The CDR3 totals 14 residues. Deletions cut 2 bases from V and 1 base from J, with 8 bases between. The CDR3: CASSQLVHNYGYTF. In DNA, the CDR3 is TGCGCCAGCAGCCAACTCGTGCATAACTATGGCTACACCTTC.

The rearrangement joins TRBV19 to TRBJ2-7; TRBD2 matches 14 bases. The germline gives CDR1 LNHDA, CDR2 SQIVND (reference sequence). The ends lost 9 bases at V and 7 bases at J; junction bases unmatched: 17. The CDR3 is 17 amino acids. The CDR3 loop is CARIPGLAGEGTSEQYF. The CDR3 DNA is TGTGCCAGGATACCGGGACTAGCGGGGGAGGGTACGTCGGAGCAGTACTTC.

On this clone: The germline gene is not matched at one end of the junction; a read error may be the cause. At the DNA level, this CDR3 is encoded by other sequences in the same sample as well. The genes are TRBV18 and TRBJ1-5; D gene ambiguous. Germline loops: CDR1 KGHSH, CDR2 LQKENI. This CDR3 is built from 13 residues. The CDR3 is CASSPGNNQPQHF. Here the CDR3 DNA reads TGTGCCAGCTCACCCGGTAACAATCAACCCCAGCATTTT.

The V call is TRBV9, the J call TRBJ2-1; D may correspond to TRBD1 or TRBD2 (6 bases each). V lost 0 bases, J lost 1 base, and 17 bases lay in between. The CDR3 loop spans 18 amino acids. CDR1 SGDLS and CDR2 YYNGEE come from the germline V gene. CDR3: CASSVEGGIHSSYNEQFF. The DNA of the CDR3 is TGTGCCAGCAGCGTAGAAGGGGGGATCCACTCTTCCTACAATGAGCAGTTCTTC. The full variable domain, with the rest looked up from reference TRBV9 and TRBJ2-1, is DSGVTQTPKHLITATGQRVTLRCSPRSGDLSVYWYQQSLDQGLQFLIQYYNGEERAKGNILERFSAQQFPDLHSELNLSSLELGDSALYFCASSVEGGIHSSYNEQFFGPGTRLTVL.

The chain has TRBV11-2 and TRBJ2-7; D not certain. In germline, CDR1 is SGHAT, CDR2 FQNNGV. The V gene lost 1 base and the J gene lost 4 bases, with 11 bases spanning the gap. CDR3 size: 14 residues. The CDR3 spells CASSLGRSQYEQYF. CDR3 nucleotides: TGTGCCAGCAGCTTAGGTCGATCGCAATACGAGCAGTACTTC.

V usage is TRBV5-1 and J usage is TRBJ2-5; 8 bases agree with TRBD2. The CDR3 covers 15 residues. J was trimmed by 5 bases and V by 4 bases; bases with no gene match: 10. Germline V gene sequence: CDR1 SGHRS, CDR2 YFSETQ. The CDR3 loop is CASSPGGGRRETQYF. In DNA form, the CDR3 reads TGCGCCAGCAGCCCCGGGGGGGGGCGCAGGGAGACCCAGTACTTC. Filled out from reference TRBV5-1 and TRBJ2-5, the complete variable domain reads KAGVTQTPRYLIKTRGQQVTLSCSPISGHRSVSWYQQTPGQGLQFLFEYFSETQRNKGNFPGRFSGRQFSNSRSEMNVSTLELGDSALYLCASSPGGGRRETQYFGPGTRLLVL.